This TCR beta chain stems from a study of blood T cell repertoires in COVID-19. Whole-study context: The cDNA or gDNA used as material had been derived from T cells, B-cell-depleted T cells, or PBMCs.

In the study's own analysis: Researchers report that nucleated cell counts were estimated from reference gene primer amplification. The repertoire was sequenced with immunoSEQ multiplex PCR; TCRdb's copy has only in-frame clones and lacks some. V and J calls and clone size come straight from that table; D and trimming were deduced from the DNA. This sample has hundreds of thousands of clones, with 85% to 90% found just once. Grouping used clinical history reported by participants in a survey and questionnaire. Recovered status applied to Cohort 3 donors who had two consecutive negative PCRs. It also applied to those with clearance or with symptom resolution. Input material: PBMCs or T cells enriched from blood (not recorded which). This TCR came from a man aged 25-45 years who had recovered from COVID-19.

CDR3 amino acids: CASSLGLAGVFGELFF. The CDR3 DNA reads as TGTGCCAGCAGTTTAGGACTAGCGGGAGTGTTCGGGGAGCTGTTTTTT. The genes are TRBV27 and TRBJ2-2, with TRBD2 matching over 13 bases. Germline lookup yields CDR1 MNHEY and CDR2 SMNVEV (reference sequence). The ends lost 2 bases at V and 7 bases at J; junction bases unmatched: 4. The CDR3 loop spans 16 amino acids.